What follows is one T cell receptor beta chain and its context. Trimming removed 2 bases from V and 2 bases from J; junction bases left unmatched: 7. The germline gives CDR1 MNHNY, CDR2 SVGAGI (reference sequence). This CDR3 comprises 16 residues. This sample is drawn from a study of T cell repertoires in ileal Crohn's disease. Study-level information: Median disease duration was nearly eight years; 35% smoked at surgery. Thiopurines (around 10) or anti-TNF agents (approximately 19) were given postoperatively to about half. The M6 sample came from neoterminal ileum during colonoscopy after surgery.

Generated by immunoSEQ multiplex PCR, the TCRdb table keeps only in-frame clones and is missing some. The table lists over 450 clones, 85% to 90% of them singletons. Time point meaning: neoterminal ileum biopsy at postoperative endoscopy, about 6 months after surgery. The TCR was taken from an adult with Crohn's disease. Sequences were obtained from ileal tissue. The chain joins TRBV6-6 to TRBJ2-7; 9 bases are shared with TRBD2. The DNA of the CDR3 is TGTGCCAGCAGTTACCAGGCTAGCGGGGCTACCTACGAGCAGTACTTC. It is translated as CASSYQASGATYEQYF.